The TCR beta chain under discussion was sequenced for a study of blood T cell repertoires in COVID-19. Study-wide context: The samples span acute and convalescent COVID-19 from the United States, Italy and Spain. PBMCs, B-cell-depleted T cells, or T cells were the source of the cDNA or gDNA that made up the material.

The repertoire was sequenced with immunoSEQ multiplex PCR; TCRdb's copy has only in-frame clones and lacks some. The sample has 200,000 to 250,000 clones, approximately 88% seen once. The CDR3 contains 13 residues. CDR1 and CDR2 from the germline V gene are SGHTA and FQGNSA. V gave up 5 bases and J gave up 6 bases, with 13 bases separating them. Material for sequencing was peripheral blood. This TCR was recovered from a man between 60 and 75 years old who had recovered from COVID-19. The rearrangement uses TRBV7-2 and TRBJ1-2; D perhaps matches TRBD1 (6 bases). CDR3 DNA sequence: TGTGCCAGCAGCCCACAGGGAAGGGATGGCTACACCTTC. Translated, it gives CASSPQGRDGYTF. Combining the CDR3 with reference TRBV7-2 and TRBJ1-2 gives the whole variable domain GAGVSQSPSNKVTEKGKDVELRCDPISGHTALYWYRQSLGQGLEFLIYFQGNSAPDKSGLPSDRFSAERTGGSVSTLTIQRTQQEDSAVYLCASSPQGRDGYTFGSGTRLTVV.